Presented here are 25 T cell receptor beta chains from one specimen sequenced in a study of control samples from healthy donors and cancer patients. Measured with immunoSEQ multiplex PCR; TCRdb has only the in-frame clones, and not every one. This sample has roughly 120,000 clones; 80% to 90% occur once, and the top ten carry 17%. Source material: blood. The receptors shown here come from a woman aged 45 to 65 in good health.

This chain uses TRBV7-9 with TRBJ1-2, with 7 bases matching TRBD1. There are 14 residues in the CDR3. Unmatched junction bases numbered 8, after V lost 3 bases and J lost 7 bases. Germline CDR1 reads SEHNR; CDR2 reads FQNEAQ (reference sequence). CDR3 DNA sequence: TGTGCCAGCAGCTTTGAGGGGGCGCGTCGTGGCTACACCTTC. It is translated as CASSFEGARRGYTF.

The rearrangement joins TRBV3-1 (or the pseudogene TRBV3-2) to TRBJ1-5; D unclear. V dropped 4 bases and J dropped 5 bases, with 18 bases sitting between them. CDR1 and CDR2 (germline): LGHDT, YNNKEL (reference sequence). This CDR3 contains 16 residues. Written as DNA, the CDR3 is TGTGCCAGCAGCCCTCGCAACCCCATCACTGATCAGCCCCAGCATTTT. It encodes CASSPRNPITDQPQHF.

The rearrangement uses TRBV29-1 and TRBJ2-1; 13 bases fit TRBD2. V dropped 7 bases and J dropped 7; count of bases not matched to a gene: 10. The germline CDR1 and CDR2 sequences are SQVTM and ANQGSEA. The CDR3 has 15 residues. In DNA form, the CDR3 reads TGCAGCGGGACTAGCGGGAGTTCATCGAGGAATGAGCAGTTCTTC. This codes for CSGTSGSSSRNEQFF.

V gene TRBV7-2 combines with J gene TRBJ2-2; 7 bases line up with TRBD2. Per germline, CDR1 SGHTA and CDR2 FQGNSA. The CDR3 loop spans 16 amino acids. V was pared by 1 base and J by 4 bases, with 6 bases of the junction left unmatched. CDR3 sequence: CASSLVWRGGTGELFF. Written as DNA, the CDR3 is TGTGCCAGCAGCTTAGTATGGCGCGGGGGCACCGGGGAGCTGTTTTTT. Variable domain in full (rest from reference TRBV7-2 and TRBJ2-2): GAGVSQSPSNKVTEKGKDVELRCDPISGHTALYWYRQSLGQGLEFLIYFQGNSAPDKSGLPSDRFSAERTGGSVSTLTIQRTQQEDSAVYLCASSLVWRGGTGELFFGEGSRLTVL.

V usage is TRBV2 and J usage is TRBJ1-5; TRBD1 aligns across 8 bases. The CDR3 extends over 13 amino acids. The V gene's germline CDR1 is SNHLY and CDR2 FYNNEI. V shed 7 bases, J shed 9 bases, and the junction held 8 bases outside the gene matches. The CDR3 DNA reads as TGTGCCAGCACGGAACAGGGGGGAATGCCCCAGCATTTT. It is translated as CASTEQGGMPQHF.

The count of this clone is one. This chain links TRBV27 with TRBJ1-5; no clear D gene. This CDR3 has 13 amino acids. The germline V and J ends were trimmed by 2 bases and 2 bases, with 4 bases remaining between them. The germline V gene has CDR1 MNHEY and CDR2 SMNVEV (reference sequence). This CDR3 is CASSLNGNQPQHF. The CDR3 nucleotides are TGTGCCAGCAGTTTAAATGGCAATCAGCCCCAGCATTTT.

The rearrangement links TRBV7-9 to TRBJ2-5, with D perhaps TRBD1 (6 bases). The germline gives CDR1 SEHNR, CDR2 FQNEAQ (reference sequence). V dropped 5 bases and J dropped 7 bases, with 26 bases sitting between them. This CDR3 is 17 amino acids long. The CDR3 DNA sequence: TGTGCCAGCAGCATCTACGGGACGGACAGCCTGCTCGGGACCCAGTACTTC. It specifies CASSIYGTDSLLGTQYF.

The chain combines TRBV6-5 with TRBJ1-3; 8 bases map to TRBD1. Trimming took 6 bases from V and 2 from J; bases not matched to a gene: 6. The CDR3 runs to 15 residues. From germline, CDR1 is MNHEY and CDR2 SVGAGI. CDR3 bases: TGTGCCAGCAGGTACGACAGGGGCGCTGGAAACACCATATATTTT. Translating gives CASRYDRGAGNTIYF.

This clone was counted between two and nine times. The chain combines TRBV5-1 with TRBJ2-5, with D possibly matching TRBD2 (6 bases). CDR1 and CDR2 (germline): SGHRS, YFSETQ. The CDR3 extends over 14 amino acids. Between the trimmed V and J ends, which lost 0 bases and 5 bases, there was a span of 11 bases. CDR3 protein: CASSLGLGQETQYF. CDR3 nucleotide sequence: TGCGCCAGCAGCTTGGGACTAGGTCAGGAGACCCAGTACTTC.

The CDR3 protein is CASSHEYSGTLRVETQYF. CDR3 nucleotide sequence: TGTGCCAGCAGCCACGAGTACAGCGGGACGCTCCGAGTAGAGACCCAGTACTTC. The rearrangement joins TRBV14 to TRBJ2-5, with 7 positions matching TRBD2. The CDR3 loop spans 18 amino acids. Germline CDR1 is SGHDN and CDR2 is FVKESK. J gave up 4 bases and V 3 bases, and 17 bases lay outside the gene matches.

This clone was seen once. The genes are TRBV5-4 and TRBJ1-4; D gene uncertain. CDR1 SGHNT and CDR2 YYREEE come from the germline V gene (reference sequence). This CDR3 comprises 14 residues. Trimming pared 4 bases from V and 7 bases from J, leaving 14 bases between. The CDR3 sequence is CASSEMMEGEKLFF. Here the CDR3 DNA reads TGTGCCAGCAGCGAGATGATGGAAGGTGAAAAACTGTTTTTT.

V is TRBV6-5 and J is TRBJ1-2; 7 bases are shared with TRBD1. CDR1 MNHEY and CDR2 SVGAGI come from the germline V gene. This CDR3 has 12 residues. Unmatched junction bases numbered 2, after V lost 6 bases and J lost 4 bases. The CDR3 DNA reads TGTGCCAGCAGGGGGACAGTCTATGGCTACACCTTC. Its translation is CASRGTVYGYTF.

This clone appeared a few times. This CDR3 is CESRGGAGPQHF. The CDR3 DNA reads as TGTGAAAGTCGGGGGGGGGCAGGTCCCCAGCATTTT. The gene calls are TRBV6-5 and TRBJ1-5, with D perhaps TRBD1 (6 bases). CDR1 and CDR2 from the germline V gene are MNHEY and SVGAGI. The length of the CDR3 is 12 residues.

This clone turned up a few times. This chain joins TRBV3-1 (or the pseudogene TRBV3-2) and TRBJ2-2; 10 bases align to TRBD2. Germline trimming cut 9 bases from V and 4 bases from J; bases unmatched to any gene: 20. This CDR3 is 19 amino acids long. CDR1 LGHDT and CDR2 YNNKEL come from the germline V gene (reference sequence). This chain's CDR3 is CASNGRTSGNERSTGELFF. For the CDR3, the DNA is TGTGCCAGTAACGGGCGAACTAGCGGGAACGAAAGGAGCACCGGGGAGCTGTTTTTT.

This clone was recorded only once. The gene calls are TRBV5-5 and TRBJ2-5; D unresolved. From germline, CDR1 is SGHKS and CDR2 YYEKEE (reference sequence). The V and J ends lost 1 base and 3 bases respectively, with 10 bases between them. This CDR3 spans 14 amino acids. CDR3 in amino acids: CASSLIPAEETQYF. CDR3 DNA: TGTGCCAGCAGCTTGATCCCGGCAGAAGAGACCCAGTACTTC.

The DNA for the CDR3 is TGTGCCAGCAGCTTAGGGGGGGGAGGAAACACCATATATTTT. It specifies CASSLGGGGNTIYF. The J gene is TRBJ1-3, the V gene TRBV7-8; a weak D match, TRBD1 (5 bases). CDR1 and CDR2 from the germline V gene are SGHVS and FQNEAQ. There are 14 residues in the CDR3. V was shortened by 1 base and J by 4 bases, with 8 bases between the two germline ends.

The V call is TRBV5-1, the J call TRBJ1-6; a weak D match, TRBD1 (5 bases). Germline lookup yields CDR1 SGHRS and CDR2 YFSETQ. Trimming removed 0 bases from V and 10 bases from J, with 17 bases in between. The CDR3 has 16 amino acids. The CDR3 region has the DNA TGCGCCAGCAGCTTGGCCTCGGGGAGGGGTAGATCACCCCTCCACTTT. Translating it yields CASSLASGRGRSPLHF. Supplemented by reference TRBV5-1 and TRBJ1-6, the full variable domain reads KAGVTQTPRYLIKTRGQQVTLSCSPISGHRSVSWYQQTPGQGLQFLFEYFSETQRNKGNFPGRFSGRQFSNSRSEMNVSTLELGDSALYLCASSLASGRGRSPLHFGNGTRLTVT.

The genes are TRBV13 and TRBJ1-1; D is possibly TRBD1 (5 bases). The CDR3 is 15 residues long. V dropped 7 bases and J dropped 2 bases, with 17 bases sitting between them. Germline lookup yields CDR1 PRHDT and CDR2 FYEKMQ (reference sequence). The CDR3 coding sequence is TGTGCCAGCACCCCCTCGGCAGGGATAAACACTGAAGCTTTCTTT. Its protein product is CASTPSAGINTEAFF.

This chain uses TRBV14 with TRBJ2-7, with D perhaps matching TRBD1 (5 bases). Per germline, CDR1 SGHDN and CDR2 FVKESK. There are 13 residues in the CDR3. Deletions cut 4 bases from V and 6 bases from J, with 13 bases between. In DNA form, the CDR3 reads TGTGCCAGCAGCCCCGACAGTTCGTTCGAGCAGTACTTC. Translation gives CASSPDSSFEQYF.

The chain links TRBV27 to TRBJ2-1, with 9 bases that match TRBD2. The germline V gene has CDR1 MNHEY and CDR2 SMNVEV (reference sequence). Trimming removed 2 bases from V and 4 bases from J; junction bases left unmatched: 6. The CDR3 is 16 residues long. The CDR3 here is CASSLLAGYQYNEQFF. CDR3 in DNA: TGTGCCAGCAGTTTACTAGCGGGATATCAGTACAATGAGCAGTTCTTC.

DNA of the CDR3: TGTGCCAGCAGTTGGGACGGACTCACAGATACGCAGTATTTT. This translates into CASSWDGLTDTQYF. The rearrangement links TRBV28 to TRBJ2-3, with D perhaps being TRBD1 or TRBD2 (5 bases each). Trimming took off 4 bases at V and 2 bases at J, with 10 bases between the two ends. Germline V gene data show CDR1 as MDHEN and CDR2 as SYDVKM. CDR3 length: 14 residues. The full variable domain, rest sourced from reference TRBV28 and TRBJ2-3, is DVKVTQSSRYLVKRTGEKVFLECVQDMDHENMFWYRQDPGLGLRLIYFSYDVKMKEKGDIPEGYSVSREKKERFSLILESASTNQTSMYLCASSWDGLTDTQYFGPGTRLTVL.

A few counts support this clone. The chain has TRBV7-9 and TRBJ2-3; tentatively, D is TRBD2 (6 bases). From germline, CDR1 is SEHNR and CDR2 FQNEAQ (reference sequence). The CDR3 loop spans 14 amino acids. Trimming cost V 7 bases and J 0 bases, with 11 bases left between them. In DNA, the CDR3 is TGTGCCAGCACTCCAGCGGGTAGCACAGATACGCAGTATTTT. The encoded protein is CASTPAGSTDTQYF.

V gene TRBV5-1 combines with J gene TRBJ1-2, with a tentative D call TRBD1 (5 bases). Germline lookup yields CDR1 SGHRS and CDR2 YFSETQ. V was pared by 0 bases and J by 2 bases, with 8 bases between. There are 14 residues in the CDR3. CDR3 amino acids: CASSLGDRNYGYTF. In DNA form, the CDR3 reads TGCGCCAGCAGCTTGGGAGACAGAAACTATGGCTACACCTTC.

The chain uses TRBV7-9 and TRBJ1-2; D is unclear. From germline, CDR1 is SEHNR and CDR2 FQNEAQ (reference sequence). V lost 2 bases and J 2 bases, leaving 6 bases between the germline ends. CDR3 length equals 13 residues. This chain's CDR3 is CASSLNTNYGYTF. Written as DNA, the CDR3 is TGTGCCAGCAGCTTAAACACCAACTATGGCTACACCTTC.

This chain uses TRBV18 with TRBJ1-1, with D hard to call. The V gene's germline CDR1 is KGHSH and CDR2 LQKENI. CDR3 length: 14 residues. V lost 0 bases, J lost 6 bases, and 11 bases lay in between. The CDR3 sequence: CASSPPSSRPEAFF. The CDR3 bases are TGTGCCAGCTCACCACCTTCGTCTCGCCCTGAAGCTTTCTTT.